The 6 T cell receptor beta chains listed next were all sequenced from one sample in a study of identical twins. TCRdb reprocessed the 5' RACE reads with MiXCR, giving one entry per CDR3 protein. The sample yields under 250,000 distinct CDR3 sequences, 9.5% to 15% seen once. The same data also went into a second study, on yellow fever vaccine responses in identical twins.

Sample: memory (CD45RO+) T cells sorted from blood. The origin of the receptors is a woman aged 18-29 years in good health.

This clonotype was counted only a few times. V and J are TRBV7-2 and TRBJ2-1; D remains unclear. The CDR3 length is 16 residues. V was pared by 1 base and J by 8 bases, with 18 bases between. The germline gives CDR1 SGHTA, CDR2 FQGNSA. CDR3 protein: CASSLVLGTALYEQFF. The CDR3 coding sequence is TGTGCCAGCAGCTTAGTTTTAGGAACTGCTTTGTATGAGCAGTTCTTC.

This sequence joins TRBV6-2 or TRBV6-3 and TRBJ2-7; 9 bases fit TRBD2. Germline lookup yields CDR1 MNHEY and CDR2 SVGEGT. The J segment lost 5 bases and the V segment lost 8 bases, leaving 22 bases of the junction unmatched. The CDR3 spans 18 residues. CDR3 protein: CASSTGKNLAGSFHEQYF. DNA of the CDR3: TGTGCCAGCTCGACGGGAAAGAACCTAGCGGGATCGTTCCACGAGCAGTACTTC.

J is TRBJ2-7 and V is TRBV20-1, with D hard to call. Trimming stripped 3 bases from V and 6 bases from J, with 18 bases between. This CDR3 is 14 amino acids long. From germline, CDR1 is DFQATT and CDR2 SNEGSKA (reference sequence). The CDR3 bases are TGCAGTGCTAGGCAGTCTTCCCTCCCCACCGAGCAGTACTTC. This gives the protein CSARQSSLPTEQYF.

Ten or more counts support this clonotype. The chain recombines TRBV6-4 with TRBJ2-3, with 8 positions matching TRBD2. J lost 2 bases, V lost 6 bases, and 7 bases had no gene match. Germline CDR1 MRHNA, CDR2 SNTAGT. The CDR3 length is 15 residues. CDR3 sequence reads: CASSSLSGDTDTQYF. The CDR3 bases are TGTGCCAGCAGCTCCCTTAGCGGGGACACAGATACGCAGTATTTT.

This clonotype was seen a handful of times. The chain's CDR3 is CASSNPGQGARNLRRQYF. CDR3 coding DNA: TGTGCCAGCAGCAACCCGGGACAGGGGGCGAGAAACCTTAGGAGGCAGTATTTT. J is TRBJ2-3 and V is TRBV14; 12 positions agree with TRBD1. The CDR3 loop spans 18 amino acids. V shed 5 bases and J 11 bases; nucleotides not matched to a gene: 20. From germline, CDR1 is SGHDN and CDR2 FVKESK.

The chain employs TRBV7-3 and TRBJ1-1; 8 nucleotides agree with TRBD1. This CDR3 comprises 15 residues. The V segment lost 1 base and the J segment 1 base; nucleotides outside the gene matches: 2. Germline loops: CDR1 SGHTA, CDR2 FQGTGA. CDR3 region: CASSLMGTGNTEAFF. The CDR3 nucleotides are TGTGCCAGCAGCTTAATGGGGACAGGGAACACTGAAGCTTTCTTT.